The 20 T cell receptor beta chains below all came from one sample that was sequenced in a study of control samples from healthy donors and cancer patients (dated by TCRdb to about 2020). To prepare the library, the immunoSEQ multiplex PCR assay was applied. What TCRdb holds here is the immuneACCESS table cut down to in-frame rearrangements. Part of the clones is not present; checked against another copy, under half of the missing clones reflect an unresolved V gene, and the others are unexplained. The sample yields 65,000 to 85,000 clones; approximately 91% were counted once. Around 9.5% of the sample is held by the ten biggest clonotypes. Sequencing was carried out using PBMCs. The receptors were gathered from a woman aged 50 to 60 with colorectal cancer.

The chain links TRBV2 to TRBJ2-1; D perhaps matches TRBD1 (6 bases). V was pared by 7 bases and J by 6 bases, with 13 bases between. This CDR3 has 13 amino acids. Germline CDR1 is SNHLY and CDR2 is FYNNEI. CDR3 sequence: CASKHREFNEQFF. The CDR3 DNA is TGTGCCAGCAAACACAGGGAATTCAATGAGCAGTTCTTC.

The chain uses TRBV6-5 and TRBJ2-3; D not certain. V gave up 5 bases and J gave up 0 bases, with 3 bases separating them. CDR3 size: 12 residues. CDR1 and CDR2 (germline): MNHEY, SVGAGI. DNA for the CDR3: TGTGCCAGCAGTCCTAGCACAGATACGCAGTATTTT. Translated, it gives CASSPSTDTQYF.

The chain joins TRBV15 to TRBJ1-2; TRBD1 matches 10 bases. The CDR3 runs 12 residues. V shed 5 bases, J shed 8 bases, and the junction held 2 bases outside the gene matches. Germline V gene lookup returns CDR1 LNHNV and CDR2 YYDKDF (reference sequence). The CDR3 spells CATSSGQGGYTF. CDR3 DNA: TGTGCCACCAGCTCGGGACAGGGGGGCTACACCTTC.

The V call is TRBV3-1 (or the pseudogene TRBV3-2), the J call TRBJ2-5; TRBD1 is a possible D gene (5 bases). Germline lookup yields CDR1 LGHDT and CDR2 YNNKEL (reference sequence). The length of the CDR3 is 15 residues. Trimming stripped 4 bases from V and 5 bases from J, with 17 bases between. CDR3 nucleotide sequence: TGTGCCAGCAGCCGCGACAGAAAGGGGAAGGAGACCCAGTACTTC. Its translation: CASSRDRKGKETQYF.

The genes are TRBV7-2 and TRBJ1-2; D remains ambiguous. Germline CDR1 is SGHTA and CDR2 is FQGNSA. The CDR3 runs 16 residues. The V and J ends lost 5 bases and 7 bases respectively, with 23 bases between them. CDR3 protein: CASSLGLGRYFGGYTF. The CDR3 DNA sequence: TGTGCCAGCAGCCTTGGGCTAGGAAGGTACTTTGGTGGCTACACCTTC.

The rearrangement links TRBV12-3 or TRBV12-4 to TRBJ1-5; possible D gene TRBD1, 6 bases. CDR3 size: 13 residues. Deletions cut 3 bases from V and 7 bases from J, with 10 bases between. CDR3 in amino acids: CASSFLGGQPQHF. The CDR3 DNA follows: TGTGCCAGCAGTTTTCTAGGGGGACAGCCCCAGCATTTT.

This rearrangement joins TRBV3-1 (or the pseudogene TRBV3-2) to TRBJ2-1; D might be TRBD1 (6 bases). CDR1 and CDR2 from the germline V gene are LGHDT and YNNKEL (reference sequence). The ends were cut back, 4 bases at V and 6 bases at J, with 13 bases in the middle. This CDR3 region has 14 residues. For the CDR3, the DNA is TGTGCCAGCAGCCCCAGGGGAAGGGGCAATGAGCAGTTCTTC. Translation: CASSPRGRGNEQFF.

The chain joins TRBV7-2 to TRBJ2-1; 12 nucleotides line up with TRBD2. Unmatched junction bases numbered 11, after V lost 4 bases and J lost 7 bases. CDR1 is SGHTA, CDR2 FQGNSA, per germline. The CDR3 is made up of 17 amino acids. Here the CDR3 DNA reads TGTGCCAGCAGCTCCCCTCTAGCGGGGGGGCCACGGAATGAGCAGTTCTTC. Translation: CASSSPLAGGPRNEQFF.

This clone was detected a few times. The V gene is TRBV19, the J gene TRBJ2-6; 8 bases align to TRBD2. The CDR3 is made up of 15 amino acids. The V gene's germline CDR1 is LNHDA and CDR2 SQIVND (reference sequence). The V and J ends lost 10 bases and 4 bases, in that order; junction bases with no gene match: 9. The CDR3, as DNA: TGTGCCACCCGGGGGGGGACTTTGGGGGCCAACGTCCTGACTTTC. Protein sequence: CATRGGTLGANVLTF.

The rearrangement uses TRBV6-2 or TRBV6-3 and TRBJ1-6, with D hard to call. The CDR3 spans 13 residues. Germline lookup yields CDR1 MNHEY and CDR2 SVGEGT. V lost 3 bases and J 10 bases, leaving 10 bases between the germline ends. CDR3 sequence reads: CASSYWDSSPLHF. The CDR3 DNA is TGTGCCAGCAGTTATTGGGATTCATCACCCCTCCACTTT.

This rearrangement joins TRBV7-9 to TRBJ2-2, with no clear D. V lost 7 bases and J 4 bases, leaving 13 bases between the germline ends. Germline V lookup: CDR1 SEHNR, CDR2 FQNEAQ (reference sequence). The CDR3 is 14 amino acids. The CDR3 bases are TGTGCCAGCACCTCTTTTTTGGGCACCGGGGAGCTGTTTTTT. Its protein product is CASTSFLGTGELFF.

CDR3 sequence: CASSEGLGGASQPQHF. CDR3 coding DNA: TGTGCCAGCAGTGAAGGGCTTGGGGGGGCTAGTCAGCCCCAGCATTTT. V and J are TRBV6-1 and TRBJ1-5; D is possibly TRBD1 (6 bases). The length of the CDR3 is 16 residues. Trimming left V 1 base short and J 6 bases short, with 16 bases between. The germline V gene has CDR1 MNHNS and CDR2 SASEGT.

The chain joins TRBV5-6 to TRBJ2-1, with TRBD1 as a possible D gene (5 bases). Germline V lookup: CDR1 SGHDT, CDR2 YYEEEE. CDR3 length equals 15 residues. Trimming stripped 4 bases from V and 6 bases from J, with 17 bases between. CDR3 region: CASSPGPGIGNEQFF. As DNA, the CDR3 is TGTGCCAGCAGCCCCGGGCCAGGGATCGGCAATGAGCAGTTCTTC.

The chain links TRBV9 to TRBJ2-6; unclear D gene. This CDR3 contains 16 residues. Germline CDR1 and CDR2: SGDLS and YYNGEE. V lost 4 bases and J 0 bases, leaving 11 bases between the germline ends. In DNA form, the CDR3 reads TGTGCCAGCAGCCCCCGACGGTCCTCTGGGGCCAACGTCCTGACTTTC. Translated, it gives CASSPRRSSGANVLTF.

This sequence joins TRBV19 and TRBJ1-5, with D perhaps matching TRBD1 (5 bases). The V end was cut by 3 bases, the J end by 2 bases, with 14 bases between. CDR3 size: 16 residues. Germline V CDR1 and CDR2: LNHDA, SQIVND (reference sequence). The CDR3 DNA follows: TGTGCCAGTAGTATGGGACTAAGGAGGGGCAATCAGCCCCAGCATTTT. Its protein product is CASSMGLRRGNQPQHF.

The chain is built from TRBV5-1 and TRBJ2-3, with D hard to call. Germline CDR1 reads SGHRS; CDR2 reads YFSETQ. This CDR3 is 12 amino acids long. Between the trimmed V and J ends, which lost 9 bases and 0 bases, there was a span of 8 bases. The CDR3: CATTDSTDTQYF. CDR3 bases: TGCGCCACCACGGACAGCACAGATACGCAGTATTTT.

The chain is built from TRBV10-3 and TRBJ2-1; D is uncertain. This CDR3 comprises 15 residues. The V end lost 6 bases, the J end lost 7 bases, and 19 bases lay between the germline ends. CDR1 and CDR2 (germline): ENHRY, SYGVKD. The CDR3 region has the DNA TGTGCCATCAGCCCCCCGGGTTTCGGCGTTAATGAGCAGTTCTTC. It translates to CAISPPGFGVNEQFF.

The chain couples TRBV28 to TRBJ1-3; 9 bases match TRBD1. V gave up 5 bases and J gave up 0 bases; unmatched junction bases: 11. This CDR3 has 18 residues. Germline assignment: CDR1 MDHEN and CDR2 SYDVKM. The CDR3 loop reads CASSPIGGDRDSGNTIYF. The CDR3 DNA sequence: TGTGCCAGCAGTCCTATAGGGGGGGACAGGGACTCTGGAAACACCATATATTTT.

The chain is built from TRBV28 and TRBJ1-2; TRBD1 is a possible D gene (5 bases). Looked up from germline, CDR1 is MDHEN and CDR2 is SYDVKM. Trimming removed 6 bases from V and 1 base from J, with 6 bases in between. The CDR3 loop spans 12 amino acids. The CDR3 DNA reads TGTGCCAGCAGAGGGGTTAACTATGGCTACACCTTC. Its translation is CASRGVNYGYTF.

The chain carries TRBV23-1 and TRBJ2-1; the D gene is possibly TRBD1 (6 bases). TRBV23-1 counts as an open reading frame of uncertain function. CDR3 size: 18 residues. Trimming left V 2 bases short and J 8 bases short, with 25 bases between. The CDR3 nucleotides read TGCGCCAGCAGTCAACGCTCTCCCCCCGCAGGGGCTAGGGATGAGCAGTTCTTC. This sequence encodes CASSQRSPPAGARDEQFF.